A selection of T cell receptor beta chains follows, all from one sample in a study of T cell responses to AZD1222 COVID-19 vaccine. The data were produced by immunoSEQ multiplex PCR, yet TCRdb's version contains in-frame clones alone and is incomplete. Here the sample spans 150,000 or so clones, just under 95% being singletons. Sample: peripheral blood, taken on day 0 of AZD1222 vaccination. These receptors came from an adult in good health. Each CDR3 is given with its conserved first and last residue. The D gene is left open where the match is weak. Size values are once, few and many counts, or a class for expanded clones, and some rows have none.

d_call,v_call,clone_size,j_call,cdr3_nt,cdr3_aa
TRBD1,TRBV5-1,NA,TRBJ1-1,TGCGCCAGCAGCGGTTCAGGGGGGAATACTGAAGCTTTCTTT,CASSGSGGNTEAFF
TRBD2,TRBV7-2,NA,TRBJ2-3,TGTGCCAGCAGCCCCACTAGCGGGGTGGCAGATACGCAGTATTTT,CASSPTSGVADTQYF
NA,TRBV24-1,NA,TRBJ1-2,TGTGCCACCAGGGACGGAGCTCTTAACTATGGCTACACCTTC,CATRDGALNYGYTF
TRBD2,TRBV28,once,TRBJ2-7,TGTGCCAGCAGGCAGGGACTAGCGGGAGTTTTTGGTGAGCAGTACTTC,CASRQGLAGVFGEQYF
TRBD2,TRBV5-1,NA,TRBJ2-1,TGCGCCACCCGACTAGCGGACCTCTCCTACAATGAGCAGTTCTTC,CATRLADLSYNEQFF
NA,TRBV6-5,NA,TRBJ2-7,TGTGCCAGCAGGGACGGCCGAGAGCAGTACTTC,CASRDGREQYF
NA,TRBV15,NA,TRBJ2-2,TGTGCCACCAGCAGGGGCACCGGGGAGCTGTTTTTT,CATSRGTGELFF
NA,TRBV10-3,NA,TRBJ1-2,TGTGCCATCAGTGAGGCCACAGGTTCCTATGGCTACACCTTC,CAISEATGSYGYTF
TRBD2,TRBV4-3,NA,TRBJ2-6,TGCGCCAGCAGCCAAGAGGGACTAGCCACTGGGGCCAACGTCCTGACTTTC,CASSQEGLATGANVLTF
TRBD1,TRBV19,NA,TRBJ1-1,TGTGCCAGTAGTATAGATGGACAGGGTCGAGAAGCTTTCTTT,CASSIDGQGREAFF
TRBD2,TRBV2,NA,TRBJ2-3,TGTGCCAGCAGTGAAGCGCTTTCCGCGGGGGATTCAGATACGCAGTATTTT,CASSEALSAGDSDTQYF
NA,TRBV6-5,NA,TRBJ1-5,TGTGCCAGCAGCTCAATCGAGGGTGACAATCAGCCCCAGCATTTT,CASSSIEGDNQPQHF
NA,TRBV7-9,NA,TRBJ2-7,TGTGCCAGCAGCTTAGTGACAGGCAACGAGCAGTACTTC,CASSLVTGNEQYF
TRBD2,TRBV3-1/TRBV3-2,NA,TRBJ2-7,TGTGCCAGCCGGGGGGGGCGATACGAGCAGTACTTC,CASRGGRYEQYF
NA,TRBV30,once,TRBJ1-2,TGTGCCTGGAGTCCCTCTGGCGTTGGGGGCTACACCTTC,CAWSPSGVGGYTF
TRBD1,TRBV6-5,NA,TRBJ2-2,TGTGCCAGCAGGCGACAGGGGGCTGACGGGGAGCTGTTTTTT,CASRRQGADGELFF
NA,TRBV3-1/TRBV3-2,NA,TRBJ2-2,TGTGCCAGCACGCCGGGGAGATCTTGTGCCGGGGAGCTGTTTTTT,CASTPGRSCAGELFF
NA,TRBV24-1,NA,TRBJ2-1,TGTGCCACTGCTGCAGCCCTCTACAATGAGCAGTTCTTC,CATAAALYNEQFF
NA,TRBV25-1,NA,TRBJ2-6,TGTGCCAGCAGTAGAGGCCGGACCCTCGTCTCTGGGGCCAACGTCCTGACTTTC,CASSRGRTLVSGANVLTF
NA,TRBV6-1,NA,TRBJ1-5,TGTGCCAGCAGTTCAACAGGGTTGGGATTTGAGCCCCAGCATTTT,CASSSTGLGFEPQHF
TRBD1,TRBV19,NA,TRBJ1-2,TGTGCCAGTAGTATTGACAGGGGATCCTATGACTACACCTTC,CASSIDRGSYDYTF
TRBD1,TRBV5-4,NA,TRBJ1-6,TGTGCCAGCAGCTGGGACAGCAGCTCCTATAATTCACCCCTCCACTTT,CASSWDSSSYNSPLHF
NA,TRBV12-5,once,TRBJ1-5,TGTGCTAGTGGTCAGGGTTTAGGGCAGCCCCAGCATTTT,CASGQGLGQPQHF
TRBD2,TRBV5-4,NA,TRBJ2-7,TGTGCCAGCAGCTTGGAGCGGGGGGCCATTCCCTACGAGCAGTACTTC,CASSLERGAIPYEQYF
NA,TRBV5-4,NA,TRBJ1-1,TGTGCCAGCAGCTCCGATTCGGGTTGGGCTTTCTTT,CASSSDSGWAFF
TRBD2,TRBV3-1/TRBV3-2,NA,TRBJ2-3,TGTGCCAGCAGCCAAGGGGTAGCGGGGGGACCGTCGGATACGCAGTATTTT,CASSQGVAGGPSDTQYF
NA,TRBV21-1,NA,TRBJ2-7,TGTGCCAGCAGCAAAGACAGGTACTCCGTCTACGAGCAGTACTTC,CASSKDRYSVYEQYF
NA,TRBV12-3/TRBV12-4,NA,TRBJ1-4,TGTGCCAGCAGTTTGGTACGGAATGAAAAACTGTTTTTT,CASSLVRNEKLFF
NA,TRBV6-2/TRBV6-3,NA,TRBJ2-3,TGTGCCAGCAGTTACTCGTCTACAGATTTAGATACGCAGTATTTT,CASSYSSTDLDTQYF
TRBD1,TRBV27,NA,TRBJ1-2,TGTGCCAGCAGTTCAGGGGGCTCTGGCTACACCTTC,CASSSGGSGYTF
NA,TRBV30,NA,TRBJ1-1,TGTGCCTGGAGTTCCCAGGGAGGGCCGTCCACTGAAGCTTTCTTT,CAWSSQGGPSTEAFF
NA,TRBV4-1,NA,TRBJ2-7,TGCGCCAGCAGCCTACGACAGGACTCCTACGAGCAGTACTTC,CASSLRQDSYEQYF
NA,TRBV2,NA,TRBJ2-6,TGTGCCAGCAGCAATACAGTCTCTGGGGCCAACGTCCTGACTTTC,CASSNTVSGANVLTF
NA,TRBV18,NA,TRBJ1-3,TGTGCCAGCTCTCCTGGACAGACCCACTCTGGAAACACCATATATTTT,CASSPGQTHSGNTIYF
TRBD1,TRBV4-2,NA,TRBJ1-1,TGTGCCAGCAGCCAGGGGGACAGGGTCACTGAAGCTTTCTTT,CASSQGDRVTEAFF
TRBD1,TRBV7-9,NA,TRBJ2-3,TGTGCCAGCAGCTTCGGGGACAGGGGGCGCACAGATACGCAGTATTTT,CASSFGDRGRTDTQYF
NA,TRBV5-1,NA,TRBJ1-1,TGCGCCAGCAGCTTGTCAGGCTCGAACACTGAAGCTTTCTTT,CASSLSGSNTEAFF
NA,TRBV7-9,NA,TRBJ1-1,TGTGCCAGCATCCTACAGGGCTCTAGCGCTGAAGCTTTCTTT,CASILQGSSAEAFF
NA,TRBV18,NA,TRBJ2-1,TGTGCCAGCTCACCAGGACTTAGACACTCCTACAATGAGCAGTTCTTC,CASSPGLRHSYNEQFF
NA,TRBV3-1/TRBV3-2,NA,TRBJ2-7,TGTGCCAGCAGCCAAGGGCACATCGAGACCTACGAGCAGTACTTC,CASSQGHIETYEQYF
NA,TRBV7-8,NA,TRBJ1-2,TGTGCCAGCAGCTTACAGGGAAGGGGCTACACCTTC,CASSLQGRGYTF
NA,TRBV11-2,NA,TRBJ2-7,TGTGCCAGCAGCCTAGACCGGGCCTCCTACGAGCAGTACTTC,CASSLDRASYEQYF
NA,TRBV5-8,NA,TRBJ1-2,TGTGCCAGCAGCCCTTGGGGGGCCCTAAACTATGGCTACACCTTC,CASSPWGALNYGYTF
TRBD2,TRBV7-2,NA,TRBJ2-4,TGTGCCAGCAGCCCAGCCGGGACTAGCGGGAGCGGGGAGTACTTC,CASSPAGTSGSGEYF
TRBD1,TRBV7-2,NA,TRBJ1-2,TGTGCCAGCAGCTTAGTGGGTGGCGGGACAGGCCCCTATGGCTACACCTTC,CASSLVGGGTGPYGYTF
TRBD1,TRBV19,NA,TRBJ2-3,TGTGCCAGTAGGCGGGGACAGGTCGGCGGCACAGATACGCAGTATTTT,CASRRGQVGGTDTQYF
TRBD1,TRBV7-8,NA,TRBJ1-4,TGTGCCAGCAGCTTAGCGACAGGGGGCACGGAAAAACTGTTTTTT,CASSLATGGTEKLFF
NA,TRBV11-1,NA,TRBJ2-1,TGTGCCAGCAGCCATGGACCCTCAAGGAACAATGAGCAGTTCTTC,CASSHGPSRNNEQFF
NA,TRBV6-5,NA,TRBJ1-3,TGTGCCAGCAGTTACGGGCACAGCCCCCGAAACACCATATATTTT,CASSYGHSPRNTIYF
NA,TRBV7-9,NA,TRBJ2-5,TGTGCCAGCAGCCCCCGTGGTGGAGAGACCCAGTACTTC,CASSPRGGETQYF
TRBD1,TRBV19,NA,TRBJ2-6,TGTGCCAGTAGTATCGGGGGGCACAGGGGGCCCTCTGGGGCCAACGTCCTGACTTTC,CASSIGGHRGPSGANVLTF
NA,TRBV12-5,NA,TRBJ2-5,TGTGCTAGTCGGCCAGGGCCTCGAGAGACCCAGTACTTC,CASRPGPRETQYF
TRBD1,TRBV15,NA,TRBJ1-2,TGTGCCACCAGCAGAGATAGTGGGACAGGGTGGATGGATGGCTACACCTTC,CATSRDSGTGWMDGYTF
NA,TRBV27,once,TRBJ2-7,TGTGCCAGCAGTTTATCTTACTCCTACGAGCAGTACTTC,CASSLSYSYEQYF
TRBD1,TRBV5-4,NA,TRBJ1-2,TGTGCCAGCAGCTCGGGACAGGGCCGGCTTGGCTACACCTTC,CASSSGQGRLGYTF
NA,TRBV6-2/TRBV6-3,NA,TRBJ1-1,TGTGCCAGCAGTTTCTCTCTCGAAATGAACACTGAAGCTTTCTTT,CASSFSLEMNTEAFF
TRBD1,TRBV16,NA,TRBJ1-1,TGTGCCAGCAGGCCGGACAGGGTTGGCACTGAAGCTTTCTTT,CASRPDRVGTEAFF